The 14 T cell receptor beta chains in this list originate from one sample, sequenced in a study of cytomegalovirus exposure and HLA in healthy donors. PCR used 60 Vbeta primers and 13 Jbeta primers. The table came from immunoSEQ multiplex PCR; TCRdb's copy has only in-frame clones and leaves some out. Among 95,000 to 110,000 clones listed, 79% were seen once. The sequenced sample consisted of PBMCs. All receptors derive from a man in his forties or fifties in good health and CMV-seropositive.

This chain connects TRBV19 to TRBJ1-5, with a weak D call TRBD1 (6 bases). CDR1 and CDR2 (germline): LNHDA, SQIVND (reference sequence). Trimming removed 5 bases at V and 0 bases at J, with 14 bases between. The CDR3 totals 16 residues. This chain's CDR3 is CASSAYRERSNQPQHF. In nucleotides, the CDR3 is TGTGCCAGTAGTGCCTACAGGGAGCGTAGCAATCAGCCCCAGCATTTT.

The CDR3 DNA reads TGTGCCAGCAGTTACAGGGGACAGGGGGCGCTTCATGAGCAGTTCTTC. It yields the protein CASSYRGQGALHEQFF. The rearrangement joins TRBV6-5 to TRBJ2-1; 12 bases fit TRBD1. Germline-derived CDR1 and CDR2 are MNHEY and SVGAGI. The CDR3 loop spans 16 amino acids. Trimming removed 2 bases from V and 8 bases from J; junction bases left unmatched: 7.

The genes are TRBV10-3 and TRBJ2-1; TRBD1 might be the D (6 bases). Germline V gene lookup returns CDR1 ENHRY and CDR2 SYGVKD. CDR3 length: 16 amino acids. Trimming removed 4 bases at V and 0 bases at J, with 13 bases between. Here the CDR3 reads CAISVGQSSSYNEQFF. The CDR3, as DNA: TGTGCCATCAGTGTCGGACAGTCCAGCTCCTACAATGAGCAGTTCTTC.

This rearrangement joins TRBV27 to TRBJ2-7, with 8 bases fitting TRBD1. CDR1 is MNHEY, CDR2 SMNVEV, per germline (reference sequence). The J segment lost 5 bases and the V segment lost 2 bases, leaving 8 bases of the junction unmatched. The CDR3 consists of 15 residues. CDR3: CASSLRGDRGHEQYF. The DNA of the CDR3 is TGTGCCAGCAGTTTAAGGGGTGACAGGGGCCACGAGCAGTACTTC.

The rearrangement links TRBV5-4 to TRBJ2-7, with 8 nucleotides matching TRBD2. After removal of 2 bases from V and 3 bases from J, the junction contained 7 bases not matched to a gene. Germline assignment: CDR1 SGHNT and CDR2 YYREEE (reference sequence). This CDR3 spans 15 amino acids. In nucleotides, the CDR3 is TGTGCCAGCAGCTTTAATAGCGGGACTTACTACGAGCAGTACTTC. As protein: CASSFNSGTYYEQYF.

The rearrangement joins TRBV30 to TRBJ2-2; 7 bases agree with TRBD2. Germline lookup yields CDR1 GTSNPN and CDR2 SVGIG (reference sequence). The CDR3 is made up of 16 amino acids. Trimming took 0 bases from V and 5 from J; bases not matched to a gene: 9. This CDR3 is CAWSVWEGAGTGELFF. The CDR3 nucleotides are TGTGCCTGGAGTGTATGGGAGGGAGCGGGGACCGGGGAGCTGTTTTTT.

The chain has TRBV27 and TRBJ1-5, with TRBD1 identical over 10 bases. This CDR3 is 16 amino acids long. The germline CDR1 and CDR2 sequences are MNHEY and SMNVEV (reference sequence). V gave up 4 bases and J gave up 6 bases; unmatched junction bases: 9. The CDR3 here is CASSSLGQGVTQPQHF. Here the CDR3 DNA reads TGTGCCAGCAGTTCCCTCGGACAGGGGGTGACTCAGCCCCAGCATTTT.

This clone was recorded a few times. CDR3 nucleotide sequence: TGTGCCAGCAGCCAAGATGGTAGCGGGAGGGCTAACACCGGGGAGCTGTTTTTT. As protein: CASSQDGSGRANTGELFF. This chain joins TRBV4-2 and TRBJ2-2; TRBD2 matches 11 bases. The CDR3 runs to 18 residues. Germline V gives CDR1 LGHNA, CDR2 YNFKEQ. With V trimmed by 0 bases and J by 2 bases, 5 bases remained unmatched.

This clone was seen a single time. This chain joins TRBV28 and TRBJ1-2; 10 nucleotides agree with TRBD1. The CDR3 loop spans 15 amino acids. Germline-derived CDR1 and CDR2 are MDHEN and SYDVKM. Trimming at V came to 5 bases and at J to 8 bases, leaving 11 bases not matched to a gene. CDR3 in amino acids: CASSPPGQGFRGYTF. DNA for the CDR3: TGTGCCAGCAGTCCCCCGGGACAGGGGTTTAGGGGCTACACCTTC.

The chain has TRBV5-1 and TRBJ1-1; 9 nucleotides match TRBD1. The CDR3 loop spans 14 amino acids. Germline V gene lookup returns CDR1 SGHRS and CDR2 YFSETQ. V dropped 1 base and J dropped 3; count of bases not matched to a gene: 1. The CDR3 protein is CASSLTGGDTEAFF. Written as DNA, the CDR3 is TGCGCCAGCAGCTTGACAGGGGGCGACACTGAAGCTTTCTTT.

Concerning this clone: The same CDR3 is also encoded by other DNA sequences in this sample. The J gene is TRBJ2-1, the V gene TRBV5-1; D unresolved. Trimming pared 0 bases from V and 1 base from J, leaving 8 bases between. The CDR3 is 15 residues long. Germline-derived CDR1 and CDR2 are SGHRS and YFSETQ. CDR3 protein: CASSLDGGSYNEQFF. The CDR3 region has the DNA TGCGCCAGCAGCTTGGATGGCGGTTCCTACAATGAGCAGTTCTTC.

The CDR3 is CASSLTPSGYNEQFF. The CDR3, as DNA: TGTGCCAGCAGCTTGACGCCTAGCGGATACAATGAGCAGTTCTTC. The chain employs TRBV9 and TRBJ2-1, with 7 bases lining up with TRBD2. CDR3 size: 15 residues. CDR1 is SGDLS, CDR2 YYNGEE, per germline. V lost 4 bases and J lost 4; bases outside the gene matches: 8.

This clone has a handful of counts. The chain uses TRBV19 and TRBJ1-1; 12 nucleotides agree with TRBD1. Germline V gene lookup returns CDR1 LNHDA and CDR2 SQIVND (reference sequence). This CDR3 is built from 16 residues. Losses at the gene ends were 7 bases for V and 5 bases for J; bases not matched to a gene: 11. The CDR3 nucleotides are TGTGCCAGTACCGTCCGGGACAGGGGGCGGGGAACTGAAGCTTTCTTT. Amino acids: CASTVRDRGRGTEAFF.

The chain combines TRBV25-1 with TRBJ2-7; no reliable D call. The CDR3 totals 11 residues. The germline V gene encodes CDR1 MGHDK and CDR2 SYGVNS. Trimming removed 1 base from V and 6 bases from J, with 4 bases in between. Here the CDR3 reads CASSESGEQYF. The CDR3 DNA follows: TGTGCCAGCAGTGAATCCGGCGAGCAGTACTTC.